One sample yielded the 31 T cell receptor beta chains listed below, sequenced in a study of Ad26.COV2.S vaccination and SARS-CoV-2 variants. Assay used: immunoSEQ multiplex PCR; TCRdb lists only in-frame clones, some missing. The repertoire includes some 350,000 clones, 85% of them detected once, and about 3.3% sits in the top ten. As for treatment: around 19 received Ad26.COV2.S at low or high dose, single or two shots; 5 received placebo; per-sample allocation not given. Vaccine and placebo recipients were sampled on day 63 after the first injection. The sequencing used peripheral blood, collected in a trial of Ad26.COV2.S vaccine versus placebo. These receptor sequences come from a person between 18 and 65 years old who received the Ad26.COV2.S COVID-19 vaccine or a placebo.

The chain links TRBV28 to TRBJ2-7; 10 nucleotides match TRBD1. Germline V gene sequence: CDR1 MDHEN, CDR2 SYDVKM. The V gene end was trimmed by 6 bases and the J gene end by 1 base; junction bases not matched to a gene: 3. CDR3 length: 14 amino acids. In nucleotides, the CDR3 is TGTGCCAGCAGCGGGACAGGGGATTCCTACGAGCAGTACTTC. It encodes CASSGTGDSYEQYF.

The rearrangement links TRBV10-3 to TRBJ1-2, with 8 bases identical to TRBD1. The germline V gene has CDR1 ENHRY and CDR2 SYGVKD. Losses at the gene ends were 5 bases for V and 4 bases for J; bases not matched to a gene: 3. The CDR3 loop spans 13 amino acids. The chain's CDR3 is CAISQGAGYGYTF. The DNA for the CDR3 is TGTGCCATCAGTCAGGGGGCGGGCTATGGCTACACCTTC.

CDR3 sequence reads: CAWRGTPNEKLFF. The CDR3 nucleotides are TGTGCCTGGAGGGGGACACCTAATGAAAAACTGTTTTTT. The chain recombines TRBV30 with TRBJ1-4, with a tentative D call TRBD1 (6 bases). Germline V lookup: CDR1 GTSNPN, CDR2 SVGIG (reference sequence). This CDR3 has 13 residues. Trimming cost V 3 bases and J 3 bases, with 8 bases left between them.

This clone turned up a few times. V and J are TRBV5-5 and TRBJ1-1; D remains unclear. The V end was cut by 4 bases, the J end by 1 base, with 11 bases between. Germline assignment: CDR1 SGHKS and CDR2 YYEKEE (reference sequence). The CDR3 runs 14 residues. This CDR3 reads CASSVEAENTEAFF. The CDR3 nucleotides are TGTGCCAGCAGCGTCGAGGCAGAGAACACTGAAGCTTTCTTT. Drawing the rest from reference TRBV5-5 and TRBJ1-1, the complete variable domain is DAGVTQSPTHLIKTRGQQVTLRCSPISGHKSVSWYQQVLGQGPQFIFQYYEKEERGRGNFPDRFSARQFPNYSSELNVNALLLGDSALYLCASSVEAENTEAFFGQGTRLTVV.

V and J are TRBV7-2 and TRBJ2-1; 13 nucleotides line up with TRBD2. Germline loops: CDR1 SGHTA, CDR2 FQGNSA. CDR3 size: 18 residues. Trimming took 4 bases from V and 1 from J; bases not matched to a gene: 7. CDR3 nucleotide sequence: TGTGCCAGCAGCTCCCAGGGGACTAGCGGGACGTCCTACAATGAGCAGTTCTTC. Amino acids: CASSSQGTSGTSYNEQFF.

V is TRBV19 and J is TRBJ2-7; the D gene could be TRBD1 or TRBD2 (5 bases each). The CDR3 length is 15 residues. Germline lookup yields CDR1 LNHDA and CDR2 SQIVND (reference sequence). V was trimmed by 4 bases and J by 5 bases, leaving 18 bases between them. The CDR3 region has the DNA TGTGCCAGTAGTACGGGCTCGTTGGGGGTTAACGAGCAGTACTTC. It encodes CASSTGSLGVNEQYF.

CDR3 bases: TGTGCCAGCTCCTGGTTGGGTCAACCCTACGAGCAGTACTTC. Translation: CASSWLGQPYEQYF. The gene calls are TRBV18 and TRBJ2-7; D uncertain. Looked up from germline, CDR1 is KGHSH and CDR2 is LQKENI. CDR3 length equals 14 residues. Trimming stripped 6 bases from V and 2 bases from J, with 14 bases between.

J is TRBJ2-7 and V is TRBV10-2, with 7 bases that match TRBD1. The germline gives CDR1 WSHSY, CDR2 SAAADI. V shed 6 bases, J shed 6 bases, and the junction held 11 bases outside the gene matches. CDR3 length: 14 residues. CDR3 DNA sequence: TGCGCCAGCAGCACCGGGACAGAGGTCGGCGAGCAGTACTTC. Its translation: CASSTGTEVGEQYF.

This clone was seen just once. This chain links TRBV5-1 with TRBJ1-4, with 10 bases fitting TRBD1. The CDR3 loop spans 15 amino acids. V trimming: 4 bases; J trimming: 6 bases; junction bases outside the gene matches: 6. The V gene's germline CDR1 is SGHRS and CDR2 YFSETQ. CDR3 region: CASSNRQGADEKLFF. Written as DNA, the CDR3 is TGCGCCAGCAGCAACAGACAGGGGGCAGATGAAAAACTGTTTTTT.

The rearrangement joins TRBV18 to TRBJ2-7, with D perhaps being TRBD1 or TRBD2 (5 bases each). The CDR3 is 14 residues long. Germline V gene data show CDR1 as KGHSH and CDR2 as LQKENI. Trimming cost V 4 bases and J 2 bases, with 12 bases left between them. This chain's CDR3 is CASSRTGPPYEQYF. The CDR3 nucleotides read TGTGCCAGCTCACGAACGGGACCACCCTACGAGCAGTACTTC.

This clone was recorded only once. This chain links TRBV30 with TRBJ1-2; 11 bases are shared with TRBD1. The CDR3 is 13 residues long. Germline lookup yields CDR1 GTSNPN and CDR2 SVGIG (reference sequence). Unmatched junction bases numbered 9, after V lost 8 bases and J lost 7 bases. CDR3 bases: TGTGCCCAAGATGGACAGGGGGCGGGTGGCTACACCTTC. Protein sequence: CAQDGQGAGGYTF.

This chain joins TRBV6-6 and TRBJ2-1; 8 bases are shared with TRBD2. CDR1 MNHNY and CDR2 SVGAGI come from the germline V gene (reference sequence). Unmatched junction bases numbered 12, after V lost 8 bases and J lost 9 bases. The CDR3 has 14 amino acids. Here the CDR3 DNA reads TGTGCCAGCCAGAAAACCGGGACTAGGAGTGAGCAGTTCTTC. The encoded protein is CASQKTGTRSEQFF.

The chain employs TRBV6-5 and TRBJ2-2; 11 nucleotides agree with TRBD2. J gave up 7 bases and V 4 bases, and 8 bases lay outside the gene matches. The CDR3 consists of 16 residues. Per germline, CDR1 MNHEY and CDR2 SVGAGI. Here the CDR3 DNA reads TGTGCCAGCAGTTCTATAGCGGGAGGGCCTTTCGGGGAGCTGTTTTTT. Translation: CASSSIAGGPFGELFF.

The rearrangement links TRBV9 to TRBJ1-3, with D possibly matching TRBD1 (5 bases). This CDR3 spans 14 amino acids. Germline loops: CDR1 SGDLS, CDR2 YYNGEE. V gave up 3 bases and J gave up 8 bases, with 15 bases separating them. The CDR3, as DNA: TGTGCCAGCAGCGCCCCCGGGGGAACGGACACCATATATTTT. This encodes CASSAPGGTDTIYF.

V and J are TRBV18 and TRBJ2-5; 10 bases match TRBD1. Germline CDR1 KGHSH, CDR2 LQKENI. Trimming cost V 0 bases and J 4 bases; bases outside gene matches: 8. This CDR3 region has 17 residues. The CDR3 nucleotides are TGTGCCAGCTCACCACCGTATGGGTGGGACAGGGGAGAGACCCAGTACTTC. It translates to CASSPPYGWDRGETQYF.

The chain carries TRBV9 and TRBJ2-1; TRBD2 aligns across 7 bases. The CDR3 has 13 residues. After removal of 2 bases from V and 8 bases from J, the junction contained 4 bases not matched to a gene. The germline V gene has CDR1 SGDLS and CDR2 YYNGEE. The CDR3 nucleotides read TGTGCCAGCAGCGTGGGACTACTGGATGAGCAGTTCTTC. The encoded protein is CASSVGLLDEQFF.

The rearrangement uses TRBV4-1 and TRBJ2-5, with D possibly TRBD2 on 5 matching bases. Trimming left V 6 bases short and J 4 bases short, with 12 bases between. The germline V gene encodes CDR1 MGHRA and CDR2 YSYEKL. CDR3 length equals 13 residues. The CDR3 bases are TGCGCCAGCAGGGACGGGAATGGAGAGACCCAGTACTTC. It translates to CASRDGNGETQYF.

The chain uses TRBV25-1 and TRBJ2-2, with a possible D match to TRBD1 (5 bases). Trimming pared 3 bases from V and 3 bases from J, leaving 8 bases between. Germline V gene data show CDR1 as MGHDK and CDR2 as SYGVNS. There are 14 residues in the CDR3. CDR3 DNA: TGTGCCAGCAGTGATTTCAGGGACACCGGGGAGCTGTTTTTT. It yields the protein CASSDFRDTGELFF.

A few counts support this clone. The same CDR3 also results from other DNA sequences found in this sample. The V call is TRBV7-8, the J call TRBJ1-1; D might be TRBD1 (5 bases). V lost 1 base to trimming and J lost 1 base, with 7 bases between them. The length of the CDR3 is 14 residues. Germline V lookup: CDR1 SGHVS, CDR2 FQNEAQ. In nucleotides, the CDR3 is TGTGCCAGCAGCTTAGTTCAGGGGAACACTGAAGCTTTCTTT. This encodes CASSLVQGNTEAFF.

The chain combines TRBV11-3 with TRBJ2-1, with 7 bases aligning to TRBD2. Trimming cost V 2 bases and J 7 bases; bases outside gene matches: 8. CDR1 and CDR2 (germline): SGHNT, YENEEA. The CDR3 covers 15 residues. In nucleotides, the CDR3 is TGTGCCAGCAGCTTAAGTCGGGGACTACAAAATGAGCAGTTCTTC. Translated: CASSLSRGLQNEQFF.

V and J are TRBV28 and TRBJ2-7, with D maybe TRBD1 (6 bases). The length of the CDR3 is 13 residues. The V end lost 6 bases, the J end lost 2 bases, and 11 bases lay between the germline ends. CDR1 and CDR2 (germline): MDHEN, SYDVKM. In nucleotides, the CDR3 is TGTGCCAGCAGGCCTAGGGGGACCTACGAGCAGTACTTC. This translates into CASRPRGTYEQYF.

The V gene is TRBV28, the J gene TRBJ2-2, with TRBD1 identical over 8 bases. Losses at the gene ends were 6 bases for V and 2 bases for J; bases not matched to a gene: 5. The CDR3 length is 15 residues. The germline gives CDR1 MDHEN, CDR2 SYDVKM. The CDR3 here is CASRAGGVNTGELFF. The CDR3 region has the DNA TGTGCCAGCAGGGCAGGGGGCGTTAACACCGGGGAGCTGTTTTTT.

This sequence joins TRBV7-9 and TRBJ2-1; 7 bases match TRBD2. The CDR3 runs 13 residues. Germline V gene lookup returns CDR1 SEHNR and CDR2 FQNEAQ (reference sequence). V trimming: 4 bases; J trimming: 9 bases; junction bases outside the gene matches: 6. The CDR3: CASSSTGRGEQFF. The CDR3 nucleotides read TGTGCCAGCAGCTCCACTGGGAGGGGTGAGCAGTTCTTC.

The chain uses TRBV27 and TRBJ2-2; D is undetermined. The CDR3 is 13 residues long. The V end lost 3 bases, the J end lost 0 bases, and 2 bases lay between the germline ends. Germline loops: CDR1 MNHEY, CDR2 SMNVEV (reference sequence). CDR3 in DNA: TGTGCCAGCAGTTTGACGAACACCGGGGAGCTGTTTTTT. Its protein is CASSLTNTGELFF.

J is TRBJ1-2 and V is TRBV30, with 9 bases matching TRBD1. This CDR3 is 13 amino acids long. CDR1 and CDR2 (germline): GTSNPN, SVGIG (reference sequence). The junction had 4 bases not matched to a gene; V was cut back by 1 base and J by 7 bases. This chain's CDR3 is CAWSGTGVAGYTF. For the CDR3, the DNA is TGTGCCTGGAGTGGGACAGGGGTGGCTGGCTACACCTTC.

V is TRBV5-1 and J is TRBJ1-1; no definite D call. This CDR3 spans 14 amino acids. V dropped 1 base and J dropped 5 bases, with 12 bases sitting between them. CDR1 is SGHRS and CDR2 is YFSETQ in the germline V gene. The CDR3 reads CASSLIGVGTEAFF. The CDR3 DNA follows: TGCGCCAGCAGCTTGATTGGGGTAGGGACTGAAGCTTTCTTT.

The chain joins TRBV5-5 to TRBJ1-2; possibly TRBD1 for D (5 bases). The V and J ends lost 1 base and 9 bases respectively, with 16 bases between them. The CDR3 has 14 residues. Germline CDR1 and CDR2: SGHKS and YYEKEE (reference sequence). CDR3 sequence (DNA): TGTGCCAGCAGCTTGTTCGGGGCCCTAGGACGCTACACCTTC. Translating gives CASSLFGALGRYTF. Complete variable domain (other parts from reference TRBV5-5 and TRBJ1-2): DAGVTQSPTHLIKTRGQQVTLRCSPISGHKSVSWYQQVLGQGPQFIFQYYEKEERGRGNFPDRFSARQFPNYSSELNVNALLLGDSALYLCASSLFGALGRYTFGSGTRLTVV.

V usage is TRBV30 and J usage is TRBJ1-2; perhaps TRBD1 as D (5 bases). Trimming removed 5 bases from V and 0 bases from J, with 16 bases in between. The CDR3 sequence is 15 residues long. Germline CDR1 reads GTSNPN; CDR2 reads SVGIG (reference sequence). The CDR3 sequence: CAWRTRPQANYGYTF. Here the CDR3 DNA reads TGTGCCTGGCGGACAAGGCCACAAGCTAACTATGGCTACACCTTC. Full variable domain (remainder filled in from reference TRBV30 and TRBJ1-2): SQTIHQWPATLVQPVGSPLSLECTVEGTSNPNLYWYRQAAGRGLQLLFYSVGIGQISSEVPQNLSASRPQDRQFILSSKKLLLSDSGFYLCAWRTRPQANYGYTFGSGTRLTVV.

This clone occurred a few times. The chain uses TRBV5-4 and TRBJ2-5; D ambiguous. CDR1 and CDR2 (germline): SGHNT, YYREEE (reference sequence). The CDR3 sequence is 18 residues long. Trimming shortened V by 3 bases and J by 5 bases, and 26 bases separated the two germline ends. The CDR3 bases are TGTGCCAGCAGCTCCTCGGAGTACAAGATCTACTGGAAGGAGACCCAGTACTTC. It is translated as CASSSSEYKIYWKETQYF.

The rearrangement uses TRBV27 and TRBJ1-5; D may be TRBD1 (6 bases). The CDR3 is made up of 13 amino acids. Germline V gene lookup returns CDR1 MNHEY and CDR2 SMNVEV (reference sequence). V dropped 6 bases and J dropped 7 bases, with 13 bases sitting between them. The chain's CDR3 is CASSQSRGQPQHF. In DNA, the CDR3 is TGTGCCAGCAGCCAGTCTAGGGGGCAGCCCCAGCATTTT.

V gene TRBV5-6 combines with J gene TRBJ2-5; 11 nucleotides agree with TRBD2. The germline V gene has CDR1 SGHDT and CDR2 YYEEEE. J gave up 3 bases and V 3 bases, and 7 bases lay outside the gene matches. CDR3 length equals 16 residues. CDR3 residues: CASSSVSGRAKETQYF. CDR3 sequence (DNA): TGTGCCAGCAGCTCCGTTAGCGGGAGGGCCAAAGAGACCCAGTACTTC.